The 5 T cell receptor beta chains below were found in one sample sequenced in a study of blood T cells in healthy people across ages. With a J-beta primer mix and a sample-barcoded 5' primer, a second PCR ran roughly 6 to 11 cycles. TCRdb passed the 5' RACE reads through MiXCR, listing each CDR3 protein once. The data show fewer than 1,000,000 distinct CDR3 sequences, with about 42% seen just once and 15% to 25% held by the top ten. Input material: blood. The receptors derive from a man aged 55 to 70 in good health.

To note about this clonotype: Its ends do not fully match the called genes, so a read error is possible. CDR3 protein: CASSLRPSGGDNGQFF. In DNA form, the CDR3 reads TGTGCCAGCAGCTTACGCCCTAGCGGGGGAGACAATGGGCAGTTCTTC. The gene calls are TRBV7-3 and TRBJ2-1, with 10 bases aligning to TRBD2. The length of the CDR3 is 16 residues. Germline CDR1 SGHTA, CDR2 FQGTGA.

The CDR3 region has the DNA TGCGCCAGCAGCTTGCAAAGCGGGGGTACAGATACGCAGTATTTT. It translates to CASSLQSGGTDTQYF. J is TRBJ2-3 and V is TRBV5-1, with TRBD2 identical over 8 bases. Germline CDR1 reads SGHRS; CDR2 reads YFSETQ. The V and J ends lost 1 base and 3 bases, in that order; junction bases with no gene match: 4. The length of the CDR3 is 15 residues.

The CDR3 spells CAWSPGLVPGQGVYQPQHF. In nucleotides, the CDR3 is TGTGCCTGGAGTCCAGGTCTGGTACCGGGACAGGGGGTTTATCAGCCCCAGCATTTT. The gene calls are TRBV30 and TRBJ1-5; 11 nucleotides align to TRBD1. J gave up 5 bases and V 2 bases, and 17 bases lay outside the gene matches. Germline V gene data show CDR1 as GTSNPN and CDR2 as SVGIG (reference sequence). The CDR3 length is 19 residues.

This clonotype showed up just a few times. V usage is TRBV12-3 or TRBV12-4 and J usage is TRBJ2-7; 11 bases are a match to TRBD1. J lost 4 bases, V lost 2 bases, and 10 bases had no gene match. The CDR3 runs 17 residues. The CDR3 DNA follows: TGTGCCAGCAGTTTACGACAACCGGGACAGGGGGATTACGAGCAGTACTTC. It translates to CASSLRQPGQGDYEQYF.

This clonotype was detected only a few times. This chain joins TRBV20-1 and TRBJ2-7, with 10 bases identical to TRBD2. There are 15 residues in the CDR3. The V and J ends lost 3 bases and 3 bases, in that order; junction bases with no gene match: 8. Germline V gene lookup returns CDR1 DFQATT and CDR2 SNEGSKA (reference sequence). CDR3 in amino acids: CSASLASGGNYEQYF. The CDR3 DNA sequence: TGCAGTGCTAGTTTGGCTAGCGGGGGCAACTACGAGCAGTACTTC.